This TCR beta chain was identified during a study of TIL therapy for anti-PD-1-resistant metastatic lung cancer. Whole-study findings and limits: The baseline peripheral repertoire was partially replaced by infused TIL clonotypes that later decayed.

As to this clone: Antigen: not known.

With 2 bases removed from V and 3 bases from J, the gap between germline ends came to 13 bases. Germline V gene lookup returns CDR1 LNHDA and CDR2 SQIVND (reference sequence). There are 15 residues in the CDR3. This was the immunoSEQ v3 assay. The data were produced by immunoSEQ multiplex PCR, yet TCRdb's version contains in-frame clones alone and is incomplete. The top ten hold about 2% of the sample, which has under 70,000 clones, around 67% seen once. Time point meaning: pre-treatment sample, taken before nivolumab and TIL therapy. Here the sequenced sample was blood, taken at baseline. This sequence was found in a person aged 25-85 years with non-small cell lung cancer. V usage is TRBV19 and J usage is TRBJ1-2, with D possibly being TRBD1 (5 bases). The CDR3 region is CASSIQPTGDYGYTF. The CDR3 region has the DNA TGTGCCAGTAGTATACAGCCCACAGGAGACTATGGCTACACCTTC.